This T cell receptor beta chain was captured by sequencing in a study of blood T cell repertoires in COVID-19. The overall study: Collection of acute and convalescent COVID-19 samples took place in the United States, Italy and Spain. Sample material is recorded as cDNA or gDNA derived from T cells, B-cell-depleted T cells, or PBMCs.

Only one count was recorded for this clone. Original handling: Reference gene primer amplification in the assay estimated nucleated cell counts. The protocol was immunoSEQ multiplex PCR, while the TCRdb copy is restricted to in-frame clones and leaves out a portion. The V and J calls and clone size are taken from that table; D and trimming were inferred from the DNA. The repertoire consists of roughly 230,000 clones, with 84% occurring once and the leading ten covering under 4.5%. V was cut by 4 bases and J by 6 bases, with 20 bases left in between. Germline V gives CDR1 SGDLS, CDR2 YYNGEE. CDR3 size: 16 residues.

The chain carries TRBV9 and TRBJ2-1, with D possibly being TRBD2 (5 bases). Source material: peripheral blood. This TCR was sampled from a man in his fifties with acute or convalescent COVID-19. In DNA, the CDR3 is TGTGCCAGCAGCACCTTGGGAGCAAGGGCTACCAATGAGCAGTTCTTC. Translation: CASSTLGARATNEQFF.